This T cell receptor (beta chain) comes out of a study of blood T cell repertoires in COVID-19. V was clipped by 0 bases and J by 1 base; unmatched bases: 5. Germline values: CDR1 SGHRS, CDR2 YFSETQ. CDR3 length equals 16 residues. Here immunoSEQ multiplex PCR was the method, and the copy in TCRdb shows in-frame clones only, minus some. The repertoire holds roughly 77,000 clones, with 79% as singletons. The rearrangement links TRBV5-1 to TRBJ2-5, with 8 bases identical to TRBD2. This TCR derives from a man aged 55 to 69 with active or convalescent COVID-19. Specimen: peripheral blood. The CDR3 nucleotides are TGCGCCAGCAGCTTGGCCGGTCTAGCGGGCCAAGAGACCCAGTACTTC. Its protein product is CASSLAGLAGQETQYF. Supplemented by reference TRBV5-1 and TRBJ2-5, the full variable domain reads KAGVTQTPRYLIKTRGQQVTLSCSPISGHRSVSWYQQTPGQGLQFLFEYFSETQRNKGNFPGRFSGRQFSNSRSEMNVSTLELGDSALYLCASSLAGLAGQETQYFGPGTRLLVL.